This T cell receptor (beta chain) was documented in a study of blood T cell repertoires in COVID-19. As for the study in general: PBMCs, B-cell-depleted T cells, or T cells were the source of the cDNA or gDNA that made up the material.

The CDR3 has 16 amino acids. Assay used: immunoSEQ multiplex PCR; TCRdb lists only in-frame clones, some missing. Of fewer than 200,000 clones detected, about four fifths appear once; the ten largest clones hold around 8%. The specimen was peripheral blood. This rearrangement joins TRBV1 to TRBJ2-7; the table gives TRBD1 as D, unverified against the DNA. TRBV1 is assigned pseudogene status. The TCR was taken from a woman aged 70-85 years with COVID-19, enrolled during active disease. The CDR3 spells CTSSQFGTEASYEQYF. The DNA of the CDR3 is TGCACCAGCAGCCAATTTGGGACAGAGGCCTCCTACGAGCAGTACTTC.